This T cell receptor (beta chain) was sequenced during a study of CD8+CD57+ T cells in acquired aplastic anemia. The CDR3 sequence is 12 residues long. The germline CDR1 and CDR2 sequences are SGHVS and FQNEAQ. The authors sequenced patients whose flow cytometry had shown CD8+CD57+ cell expansion. The patients, all of them, had severe acquired aplastic anemia. A note on this clonotype: Compared with germline, one end of the junction differs, possibly owing to a read error.

Investigators profiled TCR beta VDJ and CDR3 from genomic DNA template. TCRdb ran MiXCR on the reads and lists one entry per CDR3 protein. The table records about 180,000 distinct CDR3 sequences, around 50% of them present only once. This rearrangement joins TRBV7-8 to TRBJ1-6, with no clear D. This TCR came from a human donor with aplastic anemia. The sample comprised sorted CD4+, CD8+, or CD8+CD57+ T cells (not recorded which) from PBMCs. CDR3 nucleotides: TGTGCCAGCAGCTTGGAAAATTCACCCTTCCACTTT. Its translation is CASSLENSPFHF.